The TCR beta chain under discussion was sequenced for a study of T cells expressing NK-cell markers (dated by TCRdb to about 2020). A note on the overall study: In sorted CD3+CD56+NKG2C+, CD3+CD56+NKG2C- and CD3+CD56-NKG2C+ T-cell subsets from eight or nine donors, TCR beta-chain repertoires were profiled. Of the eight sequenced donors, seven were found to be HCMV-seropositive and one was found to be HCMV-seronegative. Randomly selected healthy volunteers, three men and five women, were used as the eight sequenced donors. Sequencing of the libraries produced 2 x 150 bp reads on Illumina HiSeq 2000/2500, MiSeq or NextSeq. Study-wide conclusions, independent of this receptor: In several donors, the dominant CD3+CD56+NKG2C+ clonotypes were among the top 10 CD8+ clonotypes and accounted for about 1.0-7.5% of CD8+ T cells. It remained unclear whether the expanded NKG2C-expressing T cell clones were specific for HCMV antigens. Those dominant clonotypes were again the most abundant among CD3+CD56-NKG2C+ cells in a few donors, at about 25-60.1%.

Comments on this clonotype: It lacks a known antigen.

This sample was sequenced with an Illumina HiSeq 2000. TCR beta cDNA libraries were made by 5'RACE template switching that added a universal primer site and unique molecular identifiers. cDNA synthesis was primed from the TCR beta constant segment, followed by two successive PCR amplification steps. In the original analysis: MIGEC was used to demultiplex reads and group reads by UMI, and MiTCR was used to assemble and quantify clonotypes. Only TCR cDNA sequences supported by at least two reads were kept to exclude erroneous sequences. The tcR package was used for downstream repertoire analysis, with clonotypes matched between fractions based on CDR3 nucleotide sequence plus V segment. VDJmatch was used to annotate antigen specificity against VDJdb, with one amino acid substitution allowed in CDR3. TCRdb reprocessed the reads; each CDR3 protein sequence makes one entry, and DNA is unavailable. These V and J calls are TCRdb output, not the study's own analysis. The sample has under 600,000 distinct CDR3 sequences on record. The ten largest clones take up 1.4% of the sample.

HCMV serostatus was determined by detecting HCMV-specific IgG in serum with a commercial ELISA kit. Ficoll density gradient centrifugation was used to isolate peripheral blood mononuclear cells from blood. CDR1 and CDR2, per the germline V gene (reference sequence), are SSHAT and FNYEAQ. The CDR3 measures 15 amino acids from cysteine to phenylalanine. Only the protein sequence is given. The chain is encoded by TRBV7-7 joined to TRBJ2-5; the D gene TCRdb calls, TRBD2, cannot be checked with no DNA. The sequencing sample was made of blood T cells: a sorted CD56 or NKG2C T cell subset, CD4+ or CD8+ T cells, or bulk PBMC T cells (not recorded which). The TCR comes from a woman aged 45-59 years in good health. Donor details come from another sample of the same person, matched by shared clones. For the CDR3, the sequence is CASSLEASGSETQYF.